These 8 T cell receptor beta chains were sequenced from one sample in a study of CD8+CD57+ T cells in acquired aplastic anemia. Profiling of TCR beta VDJ combinations and CDR3 sequences used genomic DNA as template. TCRdb processed the reads anew with MiXCR; each CDR3 protein has one entry. This sample yields hundreds of thousands of distinct CDR3 sequences, of which 55% to 75% are seen a single time; 4% belongs to the top ten. The sequenced material came from sorted CD4+, CD8+, or CD8+CD57+ T cells (not recorded which) from PBMCs. The receptors were gathered from a human donor in good health, serving as a control.

This clonotype was picked up many times. The chain has TRBV19 and TRBJ1-2; 7 bases line up with TRBD1. Germline lookup yields CDR1 LNHDA and CDR2 SQIVND (reference sequence). V gave up 3 bases and J gave up 1 base; unmatched junction bases: 11. The CDR3 loop spans 17 amino acids. CDR3 sequence reads: CASSIGRGPRINYGYTF. The CDR3 DNA follows: TGTGCCAGTAGTATCGGGAGGGGGCCCCGGATTAACTATGGCTACACCTTC.

There are a few counts of this clonotype. With a much larger clone just one base away, this may be a read error. The rearrangement joins TRBV7-9 to TRBJ2-1; TRBD2 aligns across 8 bases. Germline V gene lookup returns CDR1 SEHNR and CDR2 FQNEAQ (reference sequence). The trim removed 4 bases at V and 6 bases at J, leaving 8 bases unmatched. This CDR3 comprises 15 residues. CDR3 coding DNA: TGTGCCAGCAGCTCCGGGACTAGGGTAGGCAATGAGCAGTTCTTC. It translates to CASSSGTRVGNEQFF.

In this sample, this clonotype turned up many times. The chain is built from TRBV6-1 and TRBJ1-6; D uncertain. There are 11 residues in the CDR3. The ends were cut back, 6 bases at V and 5 bases at J, with 2 bases in the middle. CDR1 and CDR2 (germline): MNHNS, SASEGT. CDR3 DNA: TGTGCCAGCAGAAATAATTCACCCCTCCACTTT. Encoded protein: CASRNNSPLHF.

About this clonotype itself: Possible read error: a much larger clone is one base away. The V gene is TRBV12-3 or TRBV12-4, the J gene TRBJ1-1; D call uncertain. Trimming removed 7 bases from V and 1 base from J, with 16 bases in between. The CDR3 contains 15 residues. In DNA, the CDR3 is TGTGCCAGCACCCTCTATGTCCGTCAGAACACTGAAGCTTTCTTT. Protein sequence: CASTLYVRQNTEAFF.

This sequence joins TRBV7-2 and TRBJ1-5; D not certain. CDR3 length: 16 residues. CDR1 is SGHTA, CDR2 FQGNSA, per germline. The V gene lost 2 bases and the J gene lost 11 bases, with 22 bases spanning the gap. The chain's CDR3 is CASSLRRTDSRNTQHF. The DNA for the CDR3 is TGTGCCAGCAGCTTACGGCGGACTGACTCCAGAAACACCCAGCATTTT.

This chain links TRBV5-1 with TRBJ1-6; D ambiguous. V was clipped by 4 bases and J by 11 bases, with 16 bases between them. Per germline, CDR1 SGHRS and CDR2 YFSETQ. CDR3 size: 14 residues. DNA for the CDR3: TGCGCCAGCAGCAAGGCACGGGTCCATACACCCCTCCACTTT. Translated: CASSKARVHTPLHF.

About this clonotype: At one boundary the junction diverges from the germline segment, which might be a read error. The chain carries TRBV5-1 and TRBJ1-2; tentatively, D is TRBD1 (5 bases). Germline CDR1 reads SGHRS; CDR2 reads YFSETQ. The CDR3 is 13 amino acids. CDR3 bases: TGTGCCAGCAGCTTAGGAGGGGTCCATGCCTACACCTTC. Translated: CASSLGGVHAYTF.

The chain uses TRBV7-2 and TRBJ1-2; no definite D call. The germline V gene has CDR1 SGHTA and CDR2 FQGNSA. The CDR3 has 16 amino acids. The V end lost 1 base, the J end lost 4 bases, and 16 bases lay between the germline ends. The CDR3: CASSLETHQKIYGYTF. CDR3 coding DNA: TGTGCCAGCAGCTTAGAGACACACCAAAAGATCTATGGCTACACCTTC.